This TCR beta chain was found in a study of cytomegalovirus exposure and HLA in healthy donors. The CDR3 contains 17 residues. The germline CDR1 and CDR2 sequences are SGHTA and FQGNSA. The V gene lost 3 bases and the J gene lost 5 bases, with 23 bases spanning the gap. Clones were read by immunoSEQ multiplex PCR, and TCRdb kept only the in-frame ones, dropping some. Of some 170,000 clones detected, about 87% appear once; the ten largest clones hold approximately 1.5%. With respect to this clone: What it recognizes is unknown.

General study results and limits: In vitro assays verified that three CMV-associated chains recognized CMV antigens specifically. A subsequent analysis found that TCR clusters from the first cohort also tended to co-occur in the roughly 120 validation repertoires, with about 93% of cluster scores above 0.

The V gene is TRBV7-2, the J gene TRBJ2-7, with D perhaps matching TRBD2 (5 bases). The receptor's source is a woman between 25 and 40 years old in good health and CMV-seronegative. Sequences were obtained from PBMCs. The CDR3 loop is CASSFGTRPLYINEQYF. The CDR3 DNA reads as TGTGCCAGCAGCTTCGGAACTAGACCCCTATATATAAACGAGCAGTACTTC.